This is a list of T cell receptor beta chains from one sample in a study of response to subunit inactivated influenza vaccine. In TCRdb, the RT-PCR reads were re-called with MiXCR into one record per CDR3 protein. Among 500,000 to 600,000 distinct CDR3 sequences listed, around 15% were seen once. This specimen consisted of PBMCs from blood, obtained 11 to 12 days after vaccination. The receptors come from a man aged 50 or older who received an inactivated influenza vaccine. The CDR3 runs from the conserved cysteine through the conserved F or W. D genes are given only for firm matches. Clone sizes are given selectively: once, few, many, or a class where the clone is expanded.

V gene	clone size	D gene	J gene	CDR3 DNA	CDR3 protein
TRBV6-2/TRBV6-3	few	NA	TRBJ1-5	TGTGCCAGCAGAACCCACATGGGGCAGAGCAATCAGCCCCAGCATTTT	CASRTHMGQSNQPQHF
TRBV20-1	NA	TRBD2	TRBJ2-7	TGCAGTGCTAGAGATCCAGCGGGGGTCTCCTACGAGCAGTACTTC	CSARDPAGVSYEQYF
TRBV20-1	NA	NA	TRBJ2-2	TGCAGTCGGCTACTAGCCGGGGAGCTGTTTTTT	CSRLLAGELFF
TRBV7-2	many	NA	TRBJ2-2	TGTGCCAGCAGCGCCGGGCCAACCGGGGAGCTGTTTTTT	CASSAGPTGELFF
TRBV12-3/TRBV12-4	NA	TRBD2	TRBJ2-7	TGTGCCAGCAGCCCGTTTGGGGGGGAAAGGTACGAGCAGTACTTC	CASSPFGGERYEQYF
TRBV5-1	many	NA	TRBJ2-7	TGCGCCAGCAGCTTGGGCGGGACGGTGTCCTACGAGCAGTACTTC	CASSLGGTVSYEQYF
TRBV11-1	few	TRBD1	TRBJ2-2	TGTGCCAGCAACACGGGACAGGCAGGAACCGGGGAGCTGTTTTTT	CASNTGQAGTGELFF
TRBV12-3/TRBV12-4	NA	NA	TRBJ1-6	TGTGCCAGCAGTCCCGGCAGGTGGGATTCACCCCTCCACTTT	CASSPGRWDSPLHF
TRBV12-3/TRBV12-4	few	TRBD1	TRBJ2-1	TGTGCCGAGGGACAGGGGCCTGGTAATGAGCAGTTCTTC	CAEGQGPGNEQFF
TRBV12-3/TRBV12-4	few	NA	TRBJ2-7	TGTGCCAGCGGGGCCAGAATCTACGAGCAGTACTTC	CASGARIYEQYF
TRBV7-2	few	NA	TRBJ2-5	TGTGCCAGCAGCTTAGGTGGGAGCCAGGGACAGACCCAGTACTTC	CASSLGGSQGQTQYF
TRBV29-1	few	NA	TRBJ2-1	TGCAGCGGGGGGGAGCGATACAATGAGCAGTTCTTC	CSGGERYNEQFF
TRBV6-2/TRBV6-3	few	NA	TRBJ2-7	TGTGCCAGCAGTGGACCCAGACTCAAAACCTACGAGCAGTACTTC	CASSGPRLKTYEQYF
TRBV14	few	NA	TRBJ2-7	TGTGCCAGCAGCCAAGTTGAAACCTACGAGCAGTACTTC	CASSQVETYEQYF
TRBV2	NA	NA	TRBJ1-1	TGTGCCAGCAAGCTCAACACTGAAGCTTTCTTT	CASKLNTEAFF
TRBV7-9	NA	NA	TRBJ2-1	TGTGCCAGCAGTTCCGGGACAAGTTCTAACAATGAGCAGTTCTTC	CASSSGTSSNNEQFF
TRBV6-5	few	NA	TRBJ2-5	TGTGCCAGCAGTTACAGCCTTGGGTACCAAGAGACCCAGTACTTC	CASSYSLGYQETQYF
TRBV28	NA	TRBD1	TRBJ2-7	TGTGCCAGCAGCGTACCGGGACAGGGGGTTTCCGAGCAGTACTTC	CASSVPGQGVSEQYF
TRBV28	NA	TRBD1	TRBJ2-7	TGTGCCAGCAGTTCCCTTCGAACTGGACAGGGAAGGGGCGAGCAGTACTTC	CASSSLRTGQGRGEQYF
TRBV7-9	NA	TRBD1	TRBJ1-1	TGTGCCAGCAGCAACCGGACAGGATTGATCACTGAAGCTTTCTTT	CASSNRTGLITEAFF
TRBV18	few	NA	TRBJ1-1	TGTGCCAGCTCACCACGATTTGGGGACACTGAAGCTTTCTTT	CASSPRFGDTEAFF
TRBV18	NA	NA	TRBJ2-7	TGTGCCAGCTCAACGCTAGAACTCTACGAGCAGTACTTC	CASSTLELYEQYF
TRBV11-2	NA	NA	TRBJ2-5	TGTGCCAGCAGCTTAACCCCCGCCTGGCAGTACCAAGAGACCCAGTACTTC	CASSLTPAWQYQETQYF
TRBV4-3	few	TRBD1	TRBJ1-1	TGCGCCAGCAGCCAAGAGGAGGGTCCCGGGACAGGGAACACTGAAGCTTTCTTT	CASSQEEGPGTGNTEAFF
TRBV4-2	NA	NA	TRBJ1-6	TGTGCCAGCAGCCAAGATCTGGGCAGAACCAATTCACCCCTCCACTTT	CASSQDLGRTNSPLHF
TRBV12-3/TRBV12-4	NA	TRBD1	TRBJ1-4	TGTGCCAGCACCTTGACAGGGGGGACTAATGAAAAACTGTTTTTT	CASTLTGGTNEKLFF
TRBV15	NA	NA	TRBJ2-7	TGTGCCACCAGCAGAGAGTCGGTCTCCTACGAGCAGTACTTC	CATSRESVSYEQYF
TRBV6-1	few	NA	TRBJ2-3	TGTGCCAGCAGTGAGCTTGGCGGGGGCCTTAACTTTGATACGCAGTATTTT	CASSELGGGLNFDTQYF
TRBV12-3/TRBV12-4	NA	NA	TRBJ2-6	TGTGCCAGCGGCATCTCCTCTGGGGCCAACGTCCTGACTTTC	CASGISSGANVLTF
TRBV6-5	NA	NA	TRBJ2-7	TGTGCCAGCAGTTACTCCCTTCGGGGGCGGATTCGGTACGAGCAGTACTTC	CASSYSLRGRIRYEQYF
TRBV7-9	NA	NA	TRBJ2-3	TGTGCCAGCGAGGGACTGCCCCGGGCAGATACGCAGTATTTT	CASEGLPRADTQYF
TRBV6-1	NA	NA	TRBJ2-7	TGTGCCAGCAGGAGTCTTCAAGGCTACGAGCAGTACTTC	CASRSLQGYEQYF
TRBV18	NA	TRBD1	TRBJ2-6	TGTGCCAGCTCACTTTTGGGACAGCTCTCTGGGGCCAACGTCCTGACTTTC	CASSLLGQLSGANVLTF
TRBV4-3	NA	TRBD1	TRBJ1-1	TGCGCCAGCAGCCAAGGAACGGGAGGGGGCCGGATGAACACTGAAGCTTTCTTT	CASSQGTGGGRMNTEAFF
TRBV3-1	few	TRBD2	TRBJ2-1	TGTGCCAGCAGCCGTTCTAGCGGGGGGGCCTTGGAGCAGTTCTTC	CASSRSSGGALEQFF
TRBV4-2	NA	TRBD2	TRBJ2-7	TGTGCCAGCAGGATCACCTTAGCGGGGGCCTACGAGCAGTACTTC	CASRITLAGAYEQYF
TRBV4-3	NA	NA	TRBJ2-7	TGCGCCAGCAGCCAAGATAAGTTTAGCGAGCAGTACTTC	CASSQDKFSEQYF
TRBV24-1	few	TRBD1	TRBJ1-2	TGTGCCACCAGTGAACCAGGGGGCTTTGGCTACACCTTC	CATSEPGGFGYTF
TRBV12-3/TRBV12-4	few	NA	TRBJ2-6	TGTGCCAGCAGTTCCCACAGCTCTGGGGCCAACGTCCTGACTTTC	CASSSHSSGANVLTF
TRBV6-1	NA	TRBD2	TRBJ2-7	TGTGCCAGCAAACCCGGCGGGGGGACTGGTTGGGAGCAGTACTTC	CASKPGGGTGWEQYF
TRBV12-3/TRBV12-4	few	NA	TRBJ1-3	TGTGCCAGCAGCCCTTTCCTTTTGCAAGAGGCTGGAAACACCATATATTTT	CASSPFLLQEAGNTIYF